The text below deals with one T cell receptor (beta chain). The antigen is not known. These data come from a study of breast tumors, draining lymph nodes, adjacent tissues. Study findings and constraints: Most tumor T cells seemingly derive from lymph node, then expand in tumor.

TCRdb fed the multiplex PCR reads into MiXCR, producing one record per CDR3 protein. Seen here are approximately 100,000 distinct CDR3 sequences, approximately 21% observed once, and the top ten hold roughly 1.2%. Samples came from axillary lymph nodes draining the breast cancer. CDR3 size: 12 residues. Trimming pared 3 bases from V and 6 bases from J, leaving 6 bases between. Germline V gene data show CDR1 as SGDLS and CDR2 as YYNGEE. The rearrangement joins TRBV9 to TRBJ2-2; no definite D call. This receptor was taken from a female donor with breast cancer. Some clones in this sample may be carry-over from other donors' samples. Input material: axillary lymph node tissue. The CDR3 nucleotides read TGTGCCAGCAGCGCCCGTCCCGGGGAGCTGTTTTTT. This sequence encodes CASSARPGELFF.